The 15 T cell receptor beta chains in this list originate from one sample, sequenced in a study of blood T cell repertoires in COVID-19. The protocol was immunoSEQ multiplex PCR, while the TCRdb copy is restricted to in-frame clones and leaves out a portion. The data contain around 200,000 clones, approximately 87% of them singletons. Material for sequencing was peripheral blood. All receptors derive from a woman between 45 and 65 years old with acute or convalescent COVID-19.

This chain joins TRBV4-1 and TRBJ1-2; D may be TRBD1 (6 bases). The CDR3 extends over 14 amino acids. Trimming cost V 1 base and J 7 bases, with 13 bases left between them. Germline values: CDR1 MGHRA, CDR2 YSYEKL. CDR3 DNA sequence: TGCGCCAGCAGCCAAGGTGCGGGGGCGAGTGGCTACACCTTC. Amino acids: CASSQGAGASGYTF.

The chain is built from TRBV7-9 and TRBJ1-3; D is possibly TRBD1 (6 bases). V lost 10 bases and J lost 4, with 8 bases in between. The CDR3 covers 11 residues. CDR1 and CDR2 from the germline V gene are SEHNR and FQNEAQ (reference sequence). The chain's CDR3 is CATGQGNTIYF. The DNA of the CDR3 is TGTGCCACTGGACAGGGAAACACCATATATTTT.

The chain uses TRBV6-2 or TRBV6-3 and TRBJ2-5, with 12 bases fitting TRBD2. The CDR3 sequence is 16 residues long. The J segment lost 2 bases and the V segment lost 2 bases, leaving 3 bases of the junction unmatched. Germline V gene lookup returns CDR1 MNHEY and CDR2 SVGEGT. The CDR3 sequence is CASSYGLAGTQETQYF. Here the CDR3 DNA reads TGTGCCAGCAGTTACGGACTAGCGGGGACTCAAGAGACCCAGTACTTC.

The J gene is TRBJ1-2, the V gene TRBV5-4; TRBD1 aligns across 11 bases. There are 17 residues in the CDR3. V dropped 0 bases and J dropped 4; count of bases not matched to a gene: 8. CDR1 is SGHNT, CDR2 YYREEE, per germline (reference sequence). The CDR3: CASSLGTGGIKGYGYTF. The CDR3 bases are TGTGCCAGCAGCTTGGGGACAGGGGGCATTAAGGGCTATGGCTACACCTTC.

The rearrangement links TRBV2 to TRBJ2-3, with a tentative D call TRBD2 (5 bases). V was pared by 2 bases and J by 0 bases, with 12 bases between. The CDR3 is made up of 16 amino acids. CDR1 is SNHLY, CDR2 FYNNEI, per germline. CDR3 residues: CASSEHTGSSTDTQYF. CDR3 DNA: TGTGCCAGCAGTGAACACACGGGGTCTAGCACAGATACGCAGTATTTT.

This clone was detected a few times. The chain links TRBV6-6 to TRBJ2-7; TRBD2 matches 7 bases. Germline trimming cut 8 bases from V and 5 bases from J; bases unmatched to any gene: 9. CDR3 length equals 13 residues. Germline V CDR1 and CDR2: MNHNY, SVGAGI (reference sequence). The CDR3 nucleotides are TGTGCCAGCGGTAGCAGCGGGATTGACGAGCAGTACTTC. Translating it yields CASGSSGIDEQYF.

The chain uses TRBV7-9 and TRBJ1-5; D unclear. The CDR3 loop spans 13 amino acids. With 0 bases removed from V and 3 bases from J, the gap between germline ends came to 3 bases. The germline CDR1 and CDR2 sequences are SEHNR and FQNEAQ (reference sequence). CDR3 DNA: TGTGCCAGCAGCTTAGCGGCCAATCAGCCCCAGCATTTT. Translation gives CASSLAANQPQHF.

The chain couples TRBV27 to TRBJ2-7, with 9 bases lining up with TRBD1. The CDR3 is 13 residues long. Looked up from germline, CDR1 is MNHEY and CDR2 is SMNVEV (reference sequence). The V and J ends lost 6 bases and 0 bases, in that order; junction bases with no gene match: 0. CDR3 loop: CASRDRGSYEQYF. The CDR3 region has the DNA TGTGCCAGCAGGGACAGGGGCTCCTACGAGCAGTACTTC.

The chain has TRBV28 and TRBJ1-1, with D unclear. V was cut by 8 bases and J by 4 bases, with 11 bases left in between. CDR3 length: 12 amino acids. Germline assignment: CDR1 MDHEN and CDR2 SYDVKM. CDR3 in DNA: TGTGCCAGCCTAGGCCCGGGCACTGAAGCTTTCTTT. This gives the protein CASLGPGTEAFF.

Only a few counts were recorded for this clone. This chain uses TRBV5-6 with TRBJ1-2, with 7 nucleotides matching TRBD1. The germline V gene encodes CDR1 SGHDT and CDR2 YYEEEE. Trimming removed 3 bases from V and 10 bases from J; junction bases left unmatched: 6. The CDR3 covers 12 residues. The CDR3 spells CASSSTGVDYTF. The CDR3 bases are TGTGCCAGCAGCTCCACAGGGGTGGACTACACCTTC.

The chain joins TRBV5-1 to TRBJ2-3; TRBD2 agrees at 7 bases. Germline V lookup: CDR1 SGHRS, CDR2 YFSETQ. This CDR3 is built from 15 residues. V was pared by 4 bases and J by 3 bases, with 8 bases of the junction left unmatched. Here the CDR3 reads CASSGAGVGTDTQYF. CDR3 coding DNA: TGCGCCAGCAGCGGGGCGGGAGTAGGAACAGATACGCAGTATTTT.

This chain joins TRBV5-1 and TRBJ2-7; 8 bases line up with TRBD2. The CDR3 is 13 amino acids. The germline CDR1 and CDR2 sequences are SGHRS and YFSETQ. The trim removed 5 bases at V and 7 bases at J, leaving 8 bases unmatched. This CDR3 reads CASSLSGTREQYF. CDR3 in DNA: TGCGCCAGCAGTCTCTCCGGGACTAGAGAGCAGTACTTC. Using reference TRBV5-1 and TRBJ2-7 for the parts outside the CDR3, the full variable domain is KAGVTQTPRYLIKTRGQQVTLSCSPISGHRSVSWYQQTPGQGLQFLFEYFSETQRNKGNFPGRFSGRQFSNSRSEMNVSTLELGDSALYLCASSLSGTREQYFGPGTRLTVT.

The V gene is TRBV6-5, the J gene TRBJ2-7; D may be TRBD1 (6 bases). V shed 6 bases and J shed 5 bases, with 17 bases lying between them. The V gene's germline CDR1 is MNHEY and CDR2 SVGAGI. This CDR3 spans 14 amino acids. In DNA, the CDR3 is TGTGCCAGCAGAACTCAGGGGTCATTCAACGAGCAGTACTTC. It yields the protein CASRTQGSFNEQYF.

Notes on this clone: A junction boundary mismatches the germline segment, possibly from a read error. V is TRBV7-2 and J is TRBJ2-4, with D possibly being TRBD2 (5 bases). CDR3 length: 13 amino acids. Germline loops: CDR1 SGHTA, CDR2 FQGNSA. The CDR3 is CASSLMGHGVLHF. DNA of the CDR3: TGTGCCAGCAGCTTGATGGGCCACGGGGTCCTCCACTTC.

The gene calls are TRBV4-1 and TRBJ1-5; a possible D gene is TRBD1 (5 bases). Trimming cost V 1 base and J 9 bases, with 16 bases left between them. The CDR3 runs 15 residues. Looked up from germline, CDR1 is MGHRA and CDR2 is YSYEKL. DNA of the CDR3: TGCGCCAGCAGCCAAGTATCGGGGGAGTTGTGGCCCCAGCATTTT. Translating it yields CASSQVSGELWPQHF.